The entry that follows covers one T cell receptor beta chain sequence. This entry is derived from a study of blood T cell repertoires in COVID-19. Overall study context: There were acute and convalescent COVID-19 samples, and they came from the United States, Italy and Spain. In each case, the material was cDNA or gDNA derived from T cells, B-cell-depleted T cells, or PBMCs.

Trimming took off 4 bases at V and 5 bases at J, with 9 bases between the two ends. Germline V gene lookup returns CDR1 KGHSH and CDR2 LQKENI. This CDR3 has 13 residues. Authors' analysis steps: Scientists estimated how many nucleated cells there were by amplifying reference gene primers. TCRdb keeps only in-frame clones here, not all; method: immunoSEQ multiplex PCR. V and J calls and clone size follow that table, whereas D and trimming were derived from the DNA. The sample gives fewer than 110,000 clones, roughly 90% of which show up once; 4.9% is in the top ten. The TCR comes from a middle-aged man with active or convalescent COVID-19. Material for sequencing was peripheral blood. The chain joins TRBV18 to TRBJ2-1; possibly TRBD2 for D (5 bases). CDR3 bases: TGTGCCAGCTCACTAGGACTTAACAATGAGCAGTTCTTC. Protein product: CASSLGLNNEQFF.